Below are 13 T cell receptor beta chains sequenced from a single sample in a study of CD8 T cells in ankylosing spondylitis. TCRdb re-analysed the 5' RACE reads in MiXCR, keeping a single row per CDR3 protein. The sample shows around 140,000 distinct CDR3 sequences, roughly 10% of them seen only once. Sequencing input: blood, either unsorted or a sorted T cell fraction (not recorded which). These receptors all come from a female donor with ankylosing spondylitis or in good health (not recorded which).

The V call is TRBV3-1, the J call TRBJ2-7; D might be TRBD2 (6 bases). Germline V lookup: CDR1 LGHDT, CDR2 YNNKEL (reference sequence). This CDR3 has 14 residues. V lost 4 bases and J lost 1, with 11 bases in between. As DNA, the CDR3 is TGTGCCAGCAGCCGGAGGGCACAGTCCTACGAGCAGTACTTC. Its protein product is CASSRRAQSYEQYF.

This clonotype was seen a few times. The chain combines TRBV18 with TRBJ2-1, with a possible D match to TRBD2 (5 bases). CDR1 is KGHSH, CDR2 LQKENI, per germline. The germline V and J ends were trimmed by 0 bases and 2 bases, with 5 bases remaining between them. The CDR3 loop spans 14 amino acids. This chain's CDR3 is CASSPPGTYNEQFF. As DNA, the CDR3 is TGTGCCAGCTCACCACCCGGGACCTACAATGAGCAGTTCTTC.

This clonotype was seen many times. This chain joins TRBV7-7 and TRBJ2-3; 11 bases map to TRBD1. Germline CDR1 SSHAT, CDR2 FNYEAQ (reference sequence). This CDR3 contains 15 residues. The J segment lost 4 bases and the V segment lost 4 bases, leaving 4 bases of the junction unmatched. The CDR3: CASSWGQGVADTQYF. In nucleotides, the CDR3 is TGTGCCAGCAGCTGGGGACAGGGGGTCGCAGATACGCAGTATTTT.

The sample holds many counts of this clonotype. For the CDR3, the DNA is TGTGCCAGCAGTATTCTTGGGACCAACTACGAGCAGTACTTC. This translates into CASSILGTNYEQYF. The chain employs TRBV12-3 or TRBV12-4 and TRBJ2-7; D may be TRBD1 or TRBD2 (5 bases each). V dropped 5 bases and J dropped 3 bases, with 14 bases sitting between them. This CDR3 has 14 residues.

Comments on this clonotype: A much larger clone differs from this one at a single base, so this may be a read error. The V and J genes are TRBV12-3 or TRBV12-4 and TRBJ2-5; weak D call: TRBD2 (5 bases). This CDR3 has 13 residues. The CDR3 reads CASSFSGWETPYF. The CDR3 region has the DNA TGTGCCAGCAGTTTCTCCGGGTGGGAGACCCCGTACTTC.

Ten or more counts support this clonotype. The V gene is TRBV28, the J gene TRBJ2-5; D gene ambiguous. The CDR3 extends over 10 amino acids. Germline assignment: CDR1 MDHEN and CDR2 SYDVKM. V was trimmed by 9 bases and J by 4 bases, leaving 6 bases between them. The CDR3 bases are TGTGCCAGTACCCCAGAGACCCAGTACTTC. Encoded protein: CASTPETQYF.

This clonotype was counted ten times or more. The CDR3 nucleotides read TGTGCCAGCAGTTCGGGCCTTCATAATTCACCCCTCCACTTT. Translating it yields CASSSGLHNSPLHF. The chain employs TRBV12-3 or TRBV12-4 and TRBJ1-6, with no clear D. This CDR3 has 14 residues. With 4 bases removed from V and 5 bases from J, the gap between germline ends came to 9 bases.

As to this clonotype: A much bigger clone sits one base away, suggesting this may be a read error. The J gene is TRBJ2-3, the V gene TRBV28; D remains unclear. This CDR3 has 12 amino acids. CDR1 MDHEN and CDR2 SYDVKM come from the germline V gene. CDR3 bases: TGTGCCGGCAGTCCCAGACCAGATACGCAGTATTTT. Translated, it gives CAGSPRPDTQYF.

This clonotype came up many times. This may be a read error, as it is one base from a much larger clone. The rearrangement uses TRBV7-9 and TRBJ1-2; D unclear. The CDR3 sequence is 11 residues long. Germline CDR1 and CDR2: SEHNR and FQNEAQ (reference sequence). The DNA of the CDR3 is TGTGCCAGCAGCTTAGGGTCCGGCTACCCCTTC. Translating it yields CASSLGSGYPF.

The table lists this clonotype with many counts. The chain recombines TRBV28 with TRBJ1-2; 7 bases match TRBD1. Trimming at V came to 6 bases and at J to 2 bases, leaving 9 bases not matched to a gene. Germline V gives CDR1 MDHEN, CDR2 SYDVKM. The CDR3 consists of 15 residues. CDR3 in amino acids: CASSVSGQENYGYTF. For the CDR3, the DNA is TGTGCCAGCAGCGTATCAGGACAGGAGAACTATGGCTACACCTTC.

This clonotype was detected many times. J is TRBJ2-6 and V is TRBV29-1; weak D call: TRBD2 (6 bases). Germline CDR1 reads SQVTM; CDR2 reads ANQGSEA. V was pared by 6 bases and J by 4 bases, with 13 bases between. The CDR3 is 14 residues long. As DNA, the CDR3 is TGCAGCGTGGGAGGTGCTTCCGGGGCCAACGTCCTGACTTTC. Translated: CSVGGASGANVLTF.

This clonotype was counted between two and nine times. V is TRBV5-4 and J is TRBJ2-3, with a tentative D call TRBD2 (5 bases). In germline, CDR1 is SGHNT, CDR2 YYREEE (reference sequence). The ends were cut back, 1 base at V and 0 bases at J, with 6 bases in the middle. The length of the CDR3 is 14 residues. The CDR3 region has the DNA TGTGCCAGCAGCTTGCCGGGGAGCACAGATACGCAGTATTTT. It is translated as CASSLPGSTDTQYF.

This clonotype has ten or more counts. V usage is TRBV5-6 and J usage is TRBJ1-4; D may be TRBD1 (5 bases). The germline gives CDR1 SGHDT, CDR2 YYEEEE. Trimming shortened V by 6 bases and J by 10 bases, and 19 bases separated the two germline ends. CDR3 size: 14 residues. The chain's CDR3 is CASKETVTHGKLFF. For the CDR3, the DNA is TGTGCCAGCAAGGAGACAGTAACGCATGGAAAACTGTTTTTT. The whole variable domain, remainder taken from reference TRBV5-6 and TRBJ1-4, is DAGVTQSPTHLIKTRGQQVTLRCSPKSGHDTVSWYQQALGQGPQFIFQYYEEEERQRGNFPDRFSGHQFPNYSSELNVNALLLGDSALYLCASKETVTHGKLFFGSGTQLSVL.